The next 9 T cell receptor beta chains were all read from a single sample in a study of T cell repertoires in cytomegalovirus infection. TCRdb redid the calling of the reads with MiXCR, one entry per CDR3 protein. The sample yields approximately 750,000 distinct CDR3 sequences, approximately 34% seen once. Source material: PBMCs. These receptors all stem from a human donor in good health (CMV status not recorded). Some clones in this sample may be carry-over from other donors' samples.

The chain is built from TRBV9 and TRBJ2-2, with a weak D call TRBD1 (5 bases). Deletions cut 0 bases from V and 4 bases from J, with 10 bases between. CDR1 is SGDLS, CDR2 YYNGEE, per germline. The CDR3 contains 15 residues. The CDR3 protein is CASSVGLGVTGELFF. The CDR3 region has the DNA TGTGCCAGCAGCGTAGGATTAGGGGTCACCGGGGAGCTGTTTTTT.

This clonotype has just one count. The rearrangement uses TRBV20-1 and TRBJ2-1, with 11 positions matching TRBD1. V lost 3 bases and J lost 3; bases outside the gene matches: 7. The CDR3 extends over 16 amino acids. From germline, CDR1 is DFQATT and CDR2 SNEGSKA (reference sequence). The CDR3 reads CSASNPGTGGYNEQFF. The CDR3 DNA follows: TGCAGTGCTAGCAATCCCGGGACAGGGGGCTACAATGAGCAGTTCTTC.

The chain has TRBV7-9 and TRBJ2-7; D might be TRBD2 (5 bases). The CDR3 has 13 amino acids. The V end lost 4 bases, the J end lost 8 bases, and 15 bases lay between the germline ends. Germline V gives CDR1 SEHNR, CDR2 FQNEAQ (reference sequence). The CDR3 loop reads CASSSGLTQQQYF. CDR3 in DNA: TGTGCCAGCAGCTCCGGACTTACCCAGCAGCAGTACTTC.

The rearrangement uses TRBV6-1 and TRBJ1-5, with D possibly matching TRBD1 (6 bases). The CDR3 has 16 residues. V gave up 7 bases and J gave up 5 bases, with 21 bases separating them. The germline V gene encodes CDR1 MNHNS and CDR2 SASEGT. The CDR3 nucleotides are TGTGCCAGCAAGACACAGGGAGTCAGCCTTCATCAGCCCCAGCATTTT. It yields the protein CASKTQGVSLHQPQHF.

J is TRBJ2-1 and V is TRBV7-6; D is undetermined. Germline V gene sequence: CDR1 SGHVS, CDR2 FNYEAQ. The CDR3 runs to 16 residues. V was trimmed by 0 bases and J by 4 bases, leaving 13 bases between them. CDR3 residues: CASSLATGPRYNEQFF. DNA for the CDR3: TGTGCCAGCAGCTTAGCAACGGGCCCCCGATACAATGAGCAGTTCTTC.

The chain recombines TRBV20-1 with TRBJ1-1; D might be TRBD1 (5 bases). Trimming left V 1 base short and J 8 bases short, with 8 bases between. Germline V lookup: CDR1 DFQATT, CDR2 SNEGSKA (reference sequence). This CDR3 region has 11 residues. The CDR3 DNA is TGCAGTGCTAGAGGTCCAGGGGAAGCTTTCTTT. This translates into CSARGPGEAFF.

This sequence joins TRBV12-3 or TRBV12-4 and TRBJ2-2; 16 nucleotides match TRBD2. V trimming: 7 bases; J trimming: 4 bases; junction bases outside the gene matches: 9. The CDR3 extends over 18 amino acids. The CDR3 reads CASTMGLAGGPTTGELFF. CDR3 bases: TGTGCCAGCACCATGGGACTAGCGGGGGGGCCGACCACCGGGGAGCTGTTTTTT.

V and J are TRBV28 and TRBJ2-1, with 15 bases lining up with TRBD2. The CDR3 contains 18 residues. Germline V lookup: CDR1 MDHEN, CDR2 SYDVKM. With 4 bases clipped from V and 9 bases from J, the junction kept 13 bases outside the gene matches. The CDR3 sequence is CASSSPITGLAGGGEQFF. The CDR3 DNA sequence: TGTGCCAGCAGTTCGCCTATAACTGGACTAGCGGGGGGGGGTGAGCAGTTCTTC.

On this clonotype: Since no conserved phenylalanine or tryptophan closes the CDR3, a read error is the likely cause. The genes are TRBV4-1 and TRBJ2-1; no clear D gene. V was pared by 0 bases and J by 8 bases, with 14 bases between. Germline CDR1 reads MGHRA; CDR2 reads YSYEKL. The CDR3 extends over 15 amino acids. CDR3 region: CASSQDSRQSYEQFL. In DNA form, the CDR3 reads TGCGCCAGCAGCCAAGATTCCCGCCAGTCATATGAGCAGTTCTTA.